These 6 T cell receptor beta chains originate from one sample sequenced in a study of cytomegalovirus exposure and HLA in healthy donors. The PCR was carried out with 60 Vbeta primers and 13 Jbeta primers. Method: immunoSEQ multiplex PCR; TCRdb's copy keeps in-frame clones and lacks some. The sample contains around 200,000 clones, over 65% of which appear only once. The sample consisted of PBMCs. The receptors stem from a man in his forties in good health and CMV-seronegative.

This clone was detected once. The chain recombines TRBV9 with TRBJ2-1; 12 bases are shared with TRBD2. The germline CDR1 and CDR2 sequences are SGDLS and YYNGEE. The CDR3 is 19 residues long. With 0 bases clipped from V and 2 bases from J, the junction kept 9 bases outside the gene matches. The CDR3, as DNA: TGTGCCAGCAGCGTAGGAGGACTAGCGGGATTTTCCCCCTACAATGAGCAGTTCTTC. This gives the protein CASSVGGLAGFSPYNEQFF. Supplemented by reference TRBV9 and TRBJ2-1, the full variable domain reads DSGVTQTPKHLITATGQRVTLRCSPRSGDLSVYWYQQSLDQGLQFLIQYYNGEERAKGNILERFSAQQFPDLHSELNLSSLELGDSALYFCASSVGGLAGFSPYNEQFFGPGTRLTVL.

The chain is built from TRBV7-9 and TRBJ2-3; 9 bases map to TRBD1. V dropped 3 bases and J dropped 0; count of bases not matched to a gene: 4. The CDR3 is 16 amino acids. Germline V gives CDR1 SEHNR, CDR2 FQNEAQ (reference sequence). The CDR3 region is CASSFTGTGSTDTQYF. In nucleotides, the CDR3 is TGTGCCAGCAGCTTTACCGGGACAGGGAGCACAGATACGCAGTATTTT.

CDR3 sequence (DNA): TGTGCCAGCAGCTTAGGGGCTAGCGGGTACAATGAGCAGTTCTTC. Translating gives CASSLGASGYNEQFF. V usage is TRBV7-9 and J usage is TRBJ2-1, with 8 positions matching TRBD2. J gave up 4 bases and V 1 base, and 3 bases lay outside the gene matches. The germline V gene has CDR1 SEHNR and CDR2 FQNEAQ (reference sequence). CDR3 size: 15 residues.

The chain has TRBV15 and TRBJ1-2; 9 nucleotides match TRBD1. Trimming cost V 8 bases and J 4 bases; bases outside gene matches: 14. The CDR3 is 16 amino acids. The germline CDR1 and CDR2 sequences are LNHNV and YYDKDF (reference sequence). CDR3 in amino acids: CATEDRGAATGYGYTF. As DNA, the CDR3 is TGTGCCACCGAGGACAGGGGAGCCGCTACAGGCTATGGCTACACCTTC. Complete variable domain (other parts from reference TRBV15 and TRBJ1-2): DAMVIQNPRYQVTQFGKPVTLSCSQTLNHNVMYWYQQKSSQAPKLLFHYYDKDFNNEADTPDNFQSRRPNTSFCFLDIRSPGLGDTAMYLCATEDRGAATGYGYTFGSGTRLTVV.

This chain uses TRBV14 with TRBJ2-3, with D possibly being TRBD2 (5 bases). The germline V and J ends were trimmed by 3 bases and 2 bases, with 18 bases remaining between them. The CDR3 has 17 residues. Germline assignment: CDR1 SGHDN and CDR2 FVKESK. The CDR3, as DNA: TGTGCCAGCAGCCACTTCACCCGAGGAGGATCCACAGATACGCAGTATTTT. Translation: CASSHFTRGGSTDTQYF. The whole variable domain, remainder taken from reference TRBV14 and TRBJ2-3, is EAGVTQFPSHSVIEKGQTVTLRCDPISGHDNLYWYRRVMGKEIKFLLHFVKESKQDESGMPNNRFLAERTGGTYSTLKVQPAELEDSGVYFCASSHFTRGGSTDTQYFGPGTRLTVL.

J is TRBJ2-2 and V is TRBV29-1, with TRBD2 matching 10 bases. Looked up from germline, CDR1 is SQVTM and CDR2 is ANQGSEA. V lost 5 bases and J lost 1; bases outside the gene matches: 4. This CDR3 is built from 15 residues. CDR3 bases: TGCAGCGTTATCTGGACTAGCGGGAACACCGGGGAGCTGTTTTTT. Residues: CSVIWTSGNTGELFF.